This entry concerns a single TCR beta chain. Participants, about 18 to 90 years old, spanned around 26 US areas. CDR3 size: 14 residues. Looked up from germline, CDR1 is SEHNR and CDR2 is FQNEAQ (reference sequence). Trimming removed 0 bases from V and 5 bases from J, with 9 bases in between. Under the authors' procedure: Researchers report that nucleated cell counts were estimated from reference gene primer amplification. Produced via immunoSEQ multiplex PCR; TCRdb's table is partial and in-frame only. That table supplies the V and J calls and clone size; D and trimming were determined from the DNA. The sample has 350,000 to 550,000 clones; roughly 85% are singletons. This sample was included in a study of blood T cell repertoires in COVID-19. Study as a whole: Samples of COVID-19 (acute and convalescent) were obtained from the United States, Italy and Spain.

The specimen sequenced was PBMCs or T cells enriched from blood (not recorded which). The sequence derives from a young woman with acute COVID-19. The chain links TRBV7-9 to TRBJ2-3; D gene unclear. CDR3 amino acids: CASSLAANLDTQYF. Here the CDR3 DNA reads TGTGCCAGCAGCTTAGCAGCGAACTTAGATACGCAGTATTTT.